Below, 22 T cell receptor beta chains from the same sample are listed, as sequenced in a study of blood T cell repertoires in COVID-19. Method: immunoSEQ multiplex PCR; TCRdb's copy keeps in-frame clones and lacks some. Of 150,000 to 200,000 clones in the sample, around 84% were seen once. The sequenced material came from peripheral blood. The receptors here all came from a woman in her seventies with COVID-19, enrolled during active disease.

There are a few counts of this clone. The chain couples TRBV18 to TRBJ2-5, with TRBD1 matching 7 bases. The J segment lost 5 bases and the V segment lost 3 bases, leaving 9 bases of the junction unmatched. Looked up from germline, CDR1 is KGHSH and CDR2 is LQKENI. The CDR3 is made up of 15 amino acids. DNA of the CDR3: TGTGCCAGCTCACCGGGGGCAGGGGGTGCGGAGACCCAGTACTTC. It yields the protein CASSPGAGGAETQYF. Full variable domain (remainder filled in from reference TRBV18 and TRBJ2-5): NAGVMQNPRHLVRRRGQEARLRCSPMKGHSHVYWYRQLPEEGLKFMVYLQKENIIDESGMPKERFSAEFPKEGPSILRIQQVVRGDSAAYFCASSPGAGGAETQYFGPGTRLLVL.

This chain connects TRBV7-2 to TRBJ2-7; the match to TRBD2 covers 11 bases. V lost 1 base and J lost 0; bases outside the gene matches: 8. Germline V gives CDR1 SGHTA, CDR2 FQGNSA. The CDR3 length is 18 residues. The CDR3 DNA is TGTGCCAGCAGCTTAGTAGGGACTAGCGGAGGGACCTCCTACGAGCAGTACTTC. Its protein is CASSLVGTSGGTSYEQYF.

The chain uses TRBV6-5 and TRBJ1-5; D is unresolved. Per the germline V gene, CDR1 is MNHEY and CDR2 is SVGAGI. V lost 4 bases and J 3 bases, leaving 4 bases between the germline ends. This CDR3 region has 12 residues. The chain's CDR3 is CASSSINQPQHF. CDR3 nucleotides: TGTGCCAGCAGTTCCATCAATCAGCCCCAGCATTTT.

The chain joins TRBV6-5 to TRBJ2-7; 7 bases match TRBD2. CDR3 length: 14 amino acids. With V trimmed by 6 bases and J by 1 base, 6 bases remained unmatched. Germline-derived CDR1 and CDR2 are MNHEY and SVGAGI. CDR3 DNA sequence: TGTGCCAGCAGGGACATGGGGGGGTCCTACGAGCAGTACGTC. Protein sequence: CASRDMGGSYEQYV.

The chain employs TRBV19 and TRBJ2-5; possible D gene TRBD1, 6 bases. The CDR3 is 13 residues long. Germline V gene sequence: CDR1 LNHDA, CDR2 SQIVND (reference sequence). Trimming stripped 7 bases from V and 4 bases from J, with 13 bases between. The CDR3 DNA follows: TGTGCCAGTAAGTCCCAGGGGCGAGAGACCCAGTACTTC. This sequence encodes CASKSQGRETQYF. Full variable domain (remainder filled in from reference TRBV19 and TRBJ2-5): DGGITQSPKYLFRKEGQNVTLSCEQNLNHDAMYWYRQDPGQGLRLIYYSQIVNDFQKGDIAEGYSVSREKKESFPLTVTSAQKNPTAFYLCASKSQGRETQYFGPGTRLLVL.

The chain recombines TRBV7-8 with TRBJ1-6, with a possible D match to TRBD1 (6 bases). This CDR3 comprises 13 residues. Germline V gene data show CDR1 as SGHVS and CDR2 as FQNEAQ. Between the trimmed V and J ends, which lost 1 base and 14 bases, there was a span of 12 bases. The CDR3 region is CASSLEGGLTLHF. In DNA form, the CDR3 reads TGTGCCAGCAGCTTAGAGGGGGGGCTTACCCTCCACTTT.

Here the CDR3 reads CASSYTWGDRDDEQYF. In DNA form, the CDR3 reads TGTGCCAGCAGTTATACTTGGGGGGACAGGGACGACGAGCAGTACTTC. The V call is TRBV28, the J call TRBJ2-7; 9 nucleotides agree with TRBD1. This CDR3 contains 16 residues. V lost 4 bases and J lost 5; bases outside the gene matches: 12. Per the germline V gene, CDR1 is MDHEN and CDR2 is SYDVKM.

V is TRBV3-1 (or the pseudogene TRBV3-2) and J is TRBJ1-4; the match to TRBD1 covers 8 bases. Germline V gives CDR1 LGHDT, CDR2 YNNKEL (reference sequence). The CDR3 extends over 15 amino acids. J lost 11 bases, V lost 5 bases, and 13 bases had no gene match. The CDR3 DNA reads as TGTGCCAGCAGCTTACAGGACAGGGAGGGCTGGAAACTGTTTTTT. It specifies CASSLQDREGWKLFF.

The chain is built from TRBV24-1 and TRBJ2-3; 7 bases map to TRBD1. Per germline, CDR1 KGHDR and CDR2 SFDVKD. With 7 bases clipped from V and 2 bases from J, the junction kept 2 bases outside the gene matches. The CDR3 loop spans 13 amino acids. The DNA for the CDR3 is TGTGCCACCAGGGGACAGTTCACAGATACGCAGTATTTT. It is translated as CATRGQFTDTQYF.

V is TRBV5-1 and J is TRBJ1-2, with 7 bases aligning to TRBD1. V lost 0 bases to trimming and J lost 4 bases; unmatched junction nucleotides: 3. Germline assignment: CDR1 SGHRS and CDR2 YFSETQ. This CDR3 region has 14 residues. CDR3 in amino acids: CASSLGQGVYGYTF. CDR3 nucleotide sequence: TGCGCCAGCAGCTTGGGTCAGGGGGTCTATGGCTACACCTTC.

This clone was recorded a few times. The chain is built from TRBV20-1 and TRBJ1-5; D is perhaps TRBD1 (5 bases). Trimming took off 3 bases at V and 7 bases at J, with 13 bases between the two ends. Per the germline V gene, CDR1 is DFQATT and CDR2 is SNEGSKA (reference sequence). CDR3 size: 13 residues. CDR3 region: CSASGGVEQPQHF. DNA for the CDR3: TGCAGTGCTAGTGGGGGGGTGGAACAGCCCCAGCATTTT.

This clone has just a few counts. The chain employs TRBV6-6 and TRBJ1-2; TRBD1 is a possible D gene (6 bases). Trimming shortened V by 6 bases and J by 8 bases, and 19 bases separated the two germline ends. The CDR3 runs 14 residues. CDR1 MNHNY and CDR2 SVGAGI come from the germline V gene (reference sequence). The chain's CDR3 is CASSPPGVGGGYTF. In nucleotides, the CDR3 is TGTGCCAGCAGCCCCCCCGGGGTAGGGGGAGGCTACACCTTC.

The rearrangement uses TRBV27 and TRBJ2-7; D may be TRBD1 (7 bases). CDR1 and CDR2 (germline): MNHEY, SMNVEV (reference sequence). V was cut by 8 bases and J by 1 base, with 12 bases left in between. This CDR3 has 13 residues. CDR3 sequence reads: CASQGGASYEQYF. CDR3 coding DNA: TGTGCCAGCCAGGGGGGAGCTTCCTACGAGCAGTACTTC.

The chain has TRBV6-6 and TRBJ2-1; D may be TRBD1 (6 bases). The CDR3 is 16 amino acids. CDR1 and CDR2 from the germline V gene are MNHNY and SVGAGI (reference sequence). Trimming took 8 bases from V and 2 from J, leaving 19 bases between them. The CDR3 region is CASRSRGGSPYNEQFF. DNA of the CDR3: TGTGCCAGCCGAAGCAGGGGCGGGTCGCCCTACAATGAGCAGTTCTTC.

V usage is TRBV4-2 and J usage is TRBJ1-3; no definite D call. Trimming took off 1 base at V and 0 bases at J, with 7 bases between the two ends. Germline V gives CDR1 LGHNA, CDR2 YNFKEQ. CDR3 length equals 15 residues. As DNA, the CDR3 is TGTGCCAGCAGCCAAGGGACTGACTCTGGAAACACCATATATTTT. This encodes CASSQGTDSGNTIYF.

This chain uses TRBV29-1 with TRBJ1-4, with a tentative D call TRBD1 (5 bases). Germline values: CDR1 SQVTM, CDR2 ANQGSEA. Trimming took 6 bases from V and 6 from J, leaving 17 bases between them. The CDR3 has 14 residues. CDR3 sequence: CSVSTGLLHEKLFF. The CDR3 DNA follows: TGCAGCGTGTCCACGGGACTCCTGCATGAAAAACTGTTTTTT.

The CDR3 region is CASSHNGPGSYEQYF. In DNA, the CDR3 is TGTGCCAGCAGCCATAACGGGCCAGGGTCCTACGAGCAGTACTTC. The rearrangement links TRBV14 to TRBJ2-7, with a possible D match to TRBD1 (5 bases). Trimming left V 3 bases short and J 1 base short, with 13 bases between. The CDR3 is 15 amino acids. The V gene's germline CDR1 is SGHDN and CDR2 FVKESK.

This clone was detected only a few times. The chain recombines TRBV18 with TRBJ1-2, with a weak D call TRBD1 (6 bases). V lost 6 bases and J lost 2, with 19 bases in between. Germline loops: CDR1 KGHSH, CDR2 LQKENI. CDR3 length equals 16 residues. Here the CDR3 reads CASSVREDSSNYGYTF. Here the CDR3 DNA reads TGTGCCAGCTCTGTCCGTGAGGACAGTTCGAACTATGGCTACACCTTC.

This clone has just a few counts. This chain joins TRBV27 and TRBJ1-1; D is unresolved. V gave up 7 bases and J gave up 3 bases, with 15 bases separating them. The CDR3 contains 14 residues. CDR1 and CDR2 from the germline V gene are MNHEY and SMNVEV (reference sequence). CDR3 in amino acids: CASTTVPADTEAFF. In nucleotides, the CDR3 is TGTGCCAGCACCACCGTCCCCGCGGACACTGAAGCTTTCTTT.

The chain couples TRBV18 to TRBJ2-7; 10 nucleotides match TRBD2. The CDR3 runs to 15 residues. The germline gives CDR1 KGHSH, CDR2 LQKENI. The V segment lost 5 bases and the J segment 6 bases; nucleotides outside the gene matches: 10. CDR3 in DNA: TGTGCCAGCTCAGACCGGACTAGCGGCAGTACCGAGCAGTACTTC. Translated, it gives CASSDRTSGSTEQYF.

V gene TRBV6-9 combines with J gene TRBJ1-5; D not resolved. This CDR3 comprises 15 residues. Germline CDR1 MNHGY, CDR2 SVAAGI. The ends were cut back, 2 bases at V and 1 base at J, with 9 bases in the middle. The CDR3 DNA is TGTGCCAGCAGTTATGAGGTTGAAAGCAATCAGCCCCAGCATTTT. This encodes CASSYEVESNQPQHF.

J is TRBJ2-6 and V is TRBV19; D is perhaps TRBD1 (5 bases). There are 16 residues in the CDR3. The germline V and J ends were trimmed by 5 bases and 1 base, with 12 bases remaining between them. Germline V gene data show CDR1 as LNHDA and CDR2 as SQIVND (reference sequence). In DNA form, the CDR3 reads TGTGCCAGTAGTTCCTTCAGGGTATCTGGGGCCAACGTCCTGACTTTC. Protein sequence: CASSSFRVSGANVLTF.